Sequencing of this TCR beta chain was carried out in a study of CD8 T cells in Susac syndrome. Germline CDR1 SGHRS, CDR2 YFSETQ. Trimming left V 2 bases short and J 6 bases short, with 9 bases between. The length of the CDR3 is 14 residues. Random hexamers served to reverse transcribe about 0.5 to 1 ug RNA. The CDR3 of TCR beta was amplified by immunoSEQ multiplex PCR across 54 Vbeta and 13 Jbeta. TCRdb reprocessed the immunoSEQ multiplex PCR reads via MiXCR and lists one record per CDR3 protein. The data contain about 120,000 distinct CDR3 sequences, around 94% of them seen just once; the ten biggest clones take up about 0.28%.

The sample was CD8+ T cells from PBMCs. The TCR originated in a human donor with Susac syndrome. The J gene is TRBJ1-6, the V gene TRBV5-1; D unclear. CDR3 sequence (DNA): TGCGCCAGCAGCTTAAGGGAAGGTAATTCACCCCTCCACTTT. Encoded protein: CASSLREGNSPLHF. Looking up the rest from reference TRBV5-1 and TRBJ1-6 gives the full variable domain: KAGVTQTPRYLIKTRGQQVTLSCSPISGHRSVSWYQQTPGQGLQFLFEYFSETQRNKGNFPGRFSGRQFSNSRSEMNVSTLELGDSALYLCASSLREGNSPLHFGNGTRLTVT.